This TCR beta chain was captured in a study of OX40 agonist ivuxolimab in advanced cancers. Study-wide context: From about 23 to 85 years was the age range, with a mean of around 56 years, and around 80% were male.

Study-wide findings and caveats: Researchers did not establish what antigens the expanded peripheral T cells target. The authors also found low normalized T-cell clonal expansion in some nonresponders. Among the lowest levels of clonal expansion were found in partial responders at 0.1-3.0 mg/kg.

Trimming cost V 4 bases and J 1 base, with 17 bases left between them. The CDR3 spans 17 residues. Germline CDR1 SGHAT, CDR2 FQNNGV. The sample holds a few counts of this clone. The antigen is not known. Only in-frame clones appear in the TCRdb table, and some are missing; sequencing was by immunoSEQ multiplex PCR. The sample includes roughly 60,000 clones, around 84% of them seen just once. The sequence was collected from an adult with an advanced solid tumor such as melanoma, head and neck, liver or kidney cancer. The source was CD4+ or CD8+ T cells sorted from blood, collected in a trial of the OX40 agonist ivuxolimab. V and J are TRBV11-2 and TRBJ1-3; D uncertain. CDR3 nucleotide sequence: TGTGCCAGCAGCTCCCTCCGTCCCGGGAGATCTGGAAACACCATATATTTT. Protein: CASSSLRPGRSGNTIYF.